A single T cell receptor (beta chain) is shown here with its context. This clonotype was recorded at least ten times. Which antigen it targets is not known. Base qualities are missing; no much larger clone stands one base away. For CDR1 and CDR2, the germline V gene lists MRHNA and SNTAGT. Spanning cysteine to phenylalanine, the CDR3 consists of 15 amino acids. The CDR3 DNA has 45 bases and is translated from base 1. V ends up 2 bases short and J 4 bases short, with an unmatched junction base count of 1. The entry originates in a study of read filtering for tumor transcriptome and immune sequencing (dated by TCRdb to the early 2020s). Broadly, across the study: The cohort had around 16 male and 15 or so female patients with a mean age of roughly 66 years, ranging from roughly 45 to 85. By revised international staging, 8 patients were R-ISS I, under 20 were R-ISS II and 6 or 7 were R-ISS III. Whole-transcriptome libraries were prepared with the TruSeq RNA Access Library Prep Kit after DNase treatment. TCR-region mapped reads per sample ranged from about 3.5 to 10.27 million with IR-seq versus only roughly 85 to 1,300 with RNA-seq. TCR repertoires obtained by targeted immune repertoire sequencing and by bulk whole-transcriptome sequencing performed on the same bone marrow samples were compared. One of the main goals was to work out a read-filtering strategy for immune repertoire data, in particular whether clonotypes backed by only a single read should be removed.

Bone marrow was sampled from every patient at the time of active disease. Ficoll-Hypaque density gradient centrifugation was used to isolate the bone marrow mononuclear cells. To remove myeloma plasma cells, the cells were labeled with CD138 magnetic microbeads on a MACS separator, and CD138-negative cells were then collected by negative selection. The purity of the isolated cells was checked by flow cytometry with CD138 antibodies on an Attune NxT. Total RNA was extracted using TRIzol reagent and was quantified on a NanoDrop spectrophotometer. For each patient, paired RNA-seq and IR-seq were run on the CD138-negative bone marrow sample from that patient. TCR libraries were built from roughly 370 ng RNA with the Immunoverse kit, using molecular barcoded adaptors covering alpha/delta and beta/gamma chains. TCR library preparation used the same RNA that was used for transcriptome sequencing. Sequencing of the TCR libraries was done on an Illumina HiSeq 4000 with 2 x 150 cycles. The authors' analysis ran thus. MiXCR aligned TCR reads to human V, D, J and C references and assembled the aligned reads into CDR3 clonotypes, with quality filtering and error correction included. Clonotype counts and gene usage diversity were analyzed with the tcR package in R. Raw mapping reads were checked after the RNA-seq reads had been mapped by STAR aligner version 2.5.3a onto the human GRCh37 genome. To test how sequencing depth affects detected clonotypes, IR-seq fastq files were randomly downsampled with Seqtk 1.3. In-frame beta chains were kept once TCRdb had trimmed the public reads at Q25 with fastp and called clones with MiXCR. Identical CDR3 protein sequences are pooled into one entry, listed with their most common genes and DNA. TCRdb, not the authors, supplied the V and J calls. Recorded for this sample are tens of thousands of distinct CDR3 sequences; approximately 15% of them occurred a single time. The ten top clones hold roughly 41% of the sample.

Overall results and qualifications from the work: Single-read clonotypes made up approximately 79% of clonotypes but only 3.5% to 4% of total reads in IR-seq, compared with approximately 70% of clonotypes and roughly 49% of reads in RNA-seq. The sorted CD138-negative fraction was composed of a mixed bone marrow immune population rather than of purified T cells. Compared with RNA-seq, IR-seq captured clonotypes at much higher depth and more reliably, and a smaller IR-seq throughput was enough to identify most shared clonotypes. The correlation between IR-seq and RNA-seq shared clonotype proportions rose when single-read clonotypes were removed.

The receptor was derived from a donor older than 35 with multiple myeloma. The V and J segments used are TRBV6-4 and TRBJ2-1, with TRBD2 matching 11 junction bases. The sample was a population of CD138-negative cells sorted from bone marrow. The cell subset or site label for this specimen denotes: bone marrow mononuclear cells depleted of CD138+ plasma/myeloma cells by negative magnetic selection. The nucleotide sequence reads as follows: TGTGCCAGCAGTGACGGACTAGCGGGTTACAATGAGCAGTTCTTC. Translated, it reads CASSDGLAGYNEQFF.